This entry lists 13 T cell receptor beta chains sequenced from one sample in a study of shared clonotypes between healthy human individuals. Sequencing was performed with immunoSEQ multiplex PCR; in TCRdb, only in-frame clones are kept and a portion is missing. The table has about 380,000 clones, about 96% seen once. Material: memory CD8+ T cells sorted from blood. Subset reported: CD45RO+ cells pooled with CCR7-negative TemRA cells. Source of these receptors: a young man in good health.

This clone was counted a single time. This chain uses TRBV15 with TRBJ2-1; 10 bases are a match to TRBD2. The V and J ends lost 3 bases and 5 bases, in that order; junction bases with no gene match: 7. Germline CDR1 LNHNV, CDR2 YYDKDF (reference sequence). This CDR3 comprises 16 residues. The CDR3 nucleotides are TGTGCCACCAGCAGGGCTAAGCGGGAGGGCCACAATGAGCAGTTCTTC. This sequence encodes CATSRAKREGHNEQFF.

The chain joins TRBV5-5 to TRBJ2-7; 8 nucleotides agree with TRBD1. CDR3 size: 15 residues. Germline CDR1 SGHKS, CDR2 YYEKEE (reference sequence). Trimming at V came to 0 bases and at J to 6 bases, leaving 8 bases not matched to a gene. DNA for the CDR3: TGTGCCAGCAGCTTGGTGGACAGGGTACGCACCGAGCAGTACTTC. Translated, it gives CASSLVDRVRTEQYF.

CDR3 loop: CASSLDRVGYEQYF. The CDR3, as DNA: TGTGCCAGCAGCCTGGACAGGGTTGGGTACGAGCAGTACTTC. The J gene is TRBJ2-7, the V gene TRBV5-4; 8 bases agree with TRBD1. Germline V gene data show CDR1 as SGHNT and CDR2 as YYREEE (reference sequence). The CDR3 consists of 14 residues. J was trimmed by 4 bases and V by 4 bases; bases with no gene match: 7.

This rearrangement joins TRBV28 to TRBJ1-5, with D possibly TRBD1 on 6 matching bases. Germline V gene data show CDR1 as MDHEN and CDR2 as SYDVKM. Trimming removed 5 bases at V and 6 bases at J, with 11 bases between. CDR3 size: 13 residues. The CDR3 DNA reads TGTGCCAGCAGTCAACAGGGAAGTCAGCCCCAGCATTTT. This translates into CASSQQGSQPQHF. The entire variable domain, with the rest obtained from reference TRBV28 and TRBJ1-5, is as follows: DVKVTQSSRYLVKRTGEKVFLECVQDMDHENMFWYRQDPGLGLRLIYFSYDVKMKEKGDIPEGYSVSREKKERFSLILESASTNQTSMYLCASSQQGSQPQHFGDGTRLSIL.

The J gene is TRBJ2-7, the V gene TRBV19; 12 bases are shared with TRBD2. The germline V gene has CDR1 LNHDA and CDR2 SQIVND (reference sequence). This CDR3 contains 15 residues. V trimming: 6 bases; J trimming: 5 bases; junction bases outside the gene matches: 8. CDR3 nucleotides: TGTGCCAGTAGGACTAGCGGGGGTCTCTCGAACGAGCAGTACTTC. The encoded protein is CASRTSGGLSNEQYF.

In its sample, this clone was seen once. The rearrangement uses TRBV5-6 and TRBJ2-1; D is unclear. The CDR3 runs to 16 residues. Trimming stripped 5 bases from V and 0 bases from J, with 15 bases between. Per germline, CDR1 SGHDT and CDR2 YYEEEE. The CDR3 DNA reads as TGTGCCAGCAGTCCCTCGGGTGGCTACTCCTACAATGAGCAGTTCTTC. Its translation: CASSPSGGYSYNEQFF.

This chain joins TRBV2 and TRBJ2-2, with 8 bases fitting TRBD2. The CDR3 has 16 residues. Losses at the gene ends were 4 bases for V and 6 bases for J; bases not matched to a gene: 10. CDR1 is SNHLY, CDR2 FYNNEI, per germline. CDR3 sequence (DNA): TGTGCCAGCAGTGTTGAGGGAGCGGGAGTTTCCGGGGAGCTGTTTTTT. It codes for CASSVEGAGVSGELFF.

V gene TRBV7-2 combines with J gene TRBJ2-5; D is undetermined. CDR1 and CDR2 (germline): SGHTA, FQGNSA. V dropped 3 bases and J dropped 1 base, with 12 bases sitting between them. The CDR3 has 15 residues. The CDR3 spells CASSLGRLTQETQYF. CDR3 sequence (DNA): TGTGCCAGCAGCTTGGGTCGCCTGACCCAAGAGACCCAGTACTTC. The full variable domain, its missing parts supplied by reference TRBV7-2 and TRBJ2-5, is GAGVSQSPSNKVTEKGKDVELRCDPISGHTALYWYRQSLGQGLEFLIYFQGNSAPDKSGLPSDRFSAERTGGSVSTLTIQRTQQEDSAVYLCASSLGRLTQETQYFGPGTRLLVL.

The chain links TRBV10-3 to TRBJ2-7; maybe TRBD2 (6 bases). With 6 bases removed from V and 6 bases from J, the gap between germline ends came to 21 bases. The CDR3 sequence is 15 residues long. Per the germline V gene, CDR1 is ENHRY and CDR2 is SYGVKD. The CDR3 coding sequence is TGTGCCATCAGACGGGACCGGGACTGGGCTAGCGAGCAGTACTTC. Protein: CAIRRDRDWASEQYF.

V gene TRBV4-1 combines with J gene TRBJ1-2, with TRBD1 matching over 10 bases. The germline V gene encodes CDR1 MGHRA and CDR2 YSYEKL. Germline trimming cut 3 bases from V and 2 bases from J; bases unmatched to any gene: 3. CDR3 length: 15 residues. The CDR3 spells CASSHGTGENYGYTF. CDR3 nucleotide sequence: TGCGCCAGCAGCCATGGGACAGGGGAGAACTATGGCTACACCTTC.

This sequence joins TRBV6-4 and TRBJ2-4; tentative D call: TRBD2 (6 bases). V gave up 6 bases and J gave up 1 base, with 7 bases separating them. The CDR3 length is 13 residues. Germline V gene lookup returns CDR1 MRHNA and CDR2 SNTAGT. CDR3 loop: CASRRDAKNIQYF. The CDR3 nucleotides read TGTGCCAGCAGGCGGGATGCCAAAAACATTCAGTACTTC.

The chain employs TRBV6-1 and TRBJ1-1; TRBD1 agrees at 7 bases. Germline V gene sequence: CDR1 MNHNS, CDR2 SASEGT. The CDR3 contains 15 residues. J lost 1 base, V lost 5 bases, and 7 bases had no gene match. The CDR3 DNA reads TGTGCCAGCAGTCCCCGACAGGGCCCGAACACTGAAGCTTTCTTT. Its protein product is CASSPRQGPNTEAFF.

This chain links TRBV28 with TRBJ1-1; D uncertain. CDR3 length equals 12 residues. The germline CDR1 and CDR2 sequences are MDHEN and SYDVKM. V gave up 6 bases and J gave up 1 base, with 6 bases separating them. The chain's CDR3 is CASSLWNTEAFF. The CDR3 DNA follows: TGTGCCAGCAGCCTATGGAACACTGAAGCTTTCTTT.